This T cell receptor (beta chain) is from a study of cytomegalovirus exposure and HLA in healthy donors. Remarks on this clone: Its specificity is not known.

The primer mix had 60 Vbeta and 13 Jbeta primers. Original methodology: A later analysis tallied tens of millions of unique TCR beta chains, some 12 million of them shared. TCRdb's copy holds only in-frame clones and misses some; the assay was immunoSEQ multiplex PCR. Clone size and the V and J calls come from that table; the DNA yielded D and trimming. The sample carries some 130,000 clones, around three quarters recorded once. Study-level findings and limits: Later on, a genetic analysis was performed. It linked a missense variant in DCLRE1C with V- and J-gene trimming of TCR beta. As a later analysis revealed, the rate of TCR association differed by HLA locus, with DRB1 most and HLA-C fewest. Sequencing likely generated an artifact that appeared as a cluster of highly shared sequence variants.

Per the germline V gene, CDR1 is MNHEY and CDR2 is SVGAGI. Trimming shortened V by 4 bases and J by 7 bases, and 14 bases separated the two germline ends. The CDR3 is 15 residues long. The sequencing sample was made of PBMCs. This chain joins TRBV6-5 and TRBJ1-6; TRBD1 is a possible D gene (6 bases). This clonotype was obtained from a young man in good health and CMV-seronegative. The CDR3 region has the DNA TGTGCCAGCAGTTCCCAGACAGGCTTGAATTCACCCCTCCACTTT. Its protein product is CASSSQTGLNSPLHF.